The rows below give T cell receptor beta chains drawn from one sample of a study of T cells after yellow fever vaccination. TCRdb analysed the 5' RACE reads with MiXCR anew, one entry per CDR3 protein. The sample contains 100,000 to 150,000 distinct CDR3 sequences, roughly 15% of which appear only once. This sample comprised CD8+ T cells sorted from PBMCs, obtained 5 days after the yellow fever booster vaccination. These receptors were collected from a man between 18 and 29 years old who received the YFV17D yellow fever vaccine. CDR3s include the opening cysteine and the closing phenylalanine or tryptophan. A D gene is named only where the DNA matches it firmly. Size is stated for part of the rows, as once, few or many counts, or as a class when the clone is expanded.

d_gene	v_gene	j_gene	abundance	CDR3aa	CDR3nt
.	TRBV4-3	TRBJ2-5	.	CASSQDGQSGTQYF	TGCGCCAGCAGCCAAGACGGACAGTCGGGGACCCAGTACTTC
TRBD1	TRBV19	TRBJ1-5	many	CASSPRGLGQPQHF	TGTGCCAGTAGTCCCAGGGGGCTGGGTCAGCCCCAGCATTTT
.	TRBV7-2	TRBJ2-1	.	CASSPVTPRYEQFF	TGTGCCAGCAGCCCAGTGACCCCTAGGTATGAGCAGTTCTTC
TRBD1	TRBV27	TRBJ2-7	.	CASSSRTGGLNEQYF	TGTGCCAGCAGTTCCAGGACAGGGGGCCTAAACGAGCAGTACTTC
.	TRBV5-1	TRBJ1-1	few	CASSSEWGNPEAFF	TGCGCCAGCAGCTCGGAATGGGGGAACCCTGAAGCTTTCTTT
TRBD1	TRBV7-2	TRBJ2-7	few	CASSAGTGYKSEQYF	TGTGCCAGCAGCGCGGGGACAGGGTATAAGTCCGAGCAGTACTTC
.	TRBV20-1	TRBJ2-1	few	CSARALTYNEQFF	TGCAGTGCTAGGGCGCTAACCTACAATGAGCAGTTCTTC
.	TRBV10-3	TRBJ2-5	.	CAISGVDRQETQYF	TGTGCCATCAGTGGAGTAGATAGACAAGAGACCCAGTACTTC
.	TRBV7-2	TRBJ1-5	.	CASSLISPSDNQPQHF	TGTGCCAGCAGCTTAATTTCTCCCTCTGACAATCAGCCCCAGCATTTT
TRBD2	TRBV7-9	TRBJ2-5	.	CASSKIAGGLETQYF	TGTGCCAGCAGCAAAATAGCGGGGGGGCTGGAGACCCAGTACTTC
TRBD1	TRBV29-1	TRBJ1-1	.	CSVAGQGSTEAFF	TGCAGCGTTGCCGGACAGGGGAGTACTGAAGCTTTCTTT
TRBD2	TRBV4-1	TRBJ2-7	.	CASSQVGGVEQYF	TGCGCCAGCAGCCAAGTGGGAGGGGTCGAGCAGTACTTC
.	TRBV5-1	TRBJ2-5	few	CASSLVGLQRSETQYF	TGCGCCAGCAGCTTGGTTGGACTACAAAGATCAGAGACCCAGTACTTC
.	TRBV11-2	TRBJ1-6	.	CASSLFPNPGDSPLHF	TGTGCCAGCAGCTTATTCCCGAACCCGGGCGATTCACCCCTCCACTTT
.	TRBV4-1	TRBJ1-1	.	CASSLPITQKGPEAFF	TGCGCCAGCAGCCTTCCGATAACTCAAAAAGGGCCTGAAGCTTTCTTT
.	TRBV5-1	TRBJ2-3	many	CASSPGTHTDTQYF	TGCGCCAGCAGCCCCGGGACACACACAGATACGCAGTATTTT
.	TRBV4-1	TRBJ1-5	.	CASSHVVREYSNQPQHF	TGCGCCAGCAGCCACGTAGTAAGGGAGTATAGCAATCAGCCCCAGCATTTT
TRBD1	TRBV4-1	TRBJ2-2	.	CASSQQGAGELFF	TGCGCCAGCAGCCAACAGGGGGCCGGGGAGCTGTTTTTT
TRBD2	TRBV12-3/TRBV12-4	TRBJ2-1	.	CASRGLAGTVNEQFF	TGTGCCAGCAGGGGACTAGCGGGGACTGTCAATGAGCAGTTCTTC
.	TRBV20-1	TRBJ2-7	few	CSAKDSSKGYEQYF	TGCAGTGCTAAAGACAGCTCAAAGGGCTACGAGCAGTACTTC
.	TRBV19	TRBJ2-2	.	CASNTGPLPWELFF	TGTGCCAGTAACACGGGACCTTTACCCTGGGAGCTGTTTTTT
.	TRBV23-1	TRBJ2-2	.	CASSQRLRNTGELFF	TGCGCCAGCAGTCAACGTTTGCGGAACACCGGGGAGCTGTTTTTT
.	TRBV12-3/TRBV12-4	TRBJ2-5	many	CASSSGLSEETQYF	TGTGCCAGCAGCTCCGGACTATCCGAGGAGACCCAGTACTTC
TRBD2	TRBV11-2	TRBJ2-1	.	CASSLRLAGHNEQFF	TGTGCCAGCAGCCTAAGACTAGCGGGGCACAATGAGCAGTTCTTC
TRBD2	TRBV28	TRBJ2-1	many	CASSSPRGGGETYNEQFF	TGTGCCAGCAGTTCCCCTCGCGGTGGGGGGGAAACCTACAATGAGCAGTTCTTC
.	TRBV5-1	TRBJ2-3	many	CASSIREQTHFTDTQYF	TGCGCCAGCAGCATCCGGGAACAGACCCACTTCACAGATACGCAGTATTTT
.	TRBV29-1	TRBJ2-7	.	CSVVAPYEQYF	TGCAGCGTTGTCGCCCCCTACGAGCAGTACTTC
.	TRBV29-1	TRBJ2-5	many	CSVDGWQQETQYF	TGCAGCGTTGATGGTTGGCAGCAAGAGACCCAGTACTTC
.	TRBV6-1	TRBJ2-7	.	CASSERRQTYEQYF	TGTGCCAGCAGTGAAAGGCGTCAGACCTACGAGCAGTACTTC
.	TRBV11-2	TRBJ2-3	.	CASSLGSPVADTQYF	TGTGCCAGCAGCTTAGGCTCCCCAGTGGCAGATACGCAGTATTTT
.	TRBV29-1	TRBJ1-1	.	CSVVVYTEAFF	TGCAGCGTTGTCGTTTACACTGAAGCTTTCTTT
.	TRBV7-2	TRBJ2-5	.	CASSSTTTYRGSTGETQYF	TGTGCCAGCAGCTCTACGACGACTTACCGGGGGTCAACAGGGGAGACCCAGTACTTC
.	TRBV7-9	TRBJ2-3	.	CASSLLRWDSTDTQYF	TGTGCCAGCAGCCTTTTACGGTGGGACAGCACAGATACGCAGTATTTT
TRBD1	TRBV6-5	TRBJ1-4	few	CASSYSTGFEKLFF	TGTGCCAGCAGTTACTCGACAGGGTTTGAAAAACTGTTTTTT
TRBD1	TRBV19	TRBJ2-1	.	CASSNTGGNEQFF	TGTGCCAGTAGCAATACAGGGGGCAATGAGCAGTTCTTC
TRBD1	TRBV11-2	TRBJ2-3	few	CASTTGGLSAGTDTQYF	TGTGCCAGCACTACAGGGGGCCTTAGCGCGGGCACAGATACGCAGTATTTT
TRBD2	TRBV7-9	TRBJ2-5	.	CASSPTSGGPETQYF	TGTGCCAGCAGCCCGACTAGCGGGGGGCCGGAGACCCAGTACTTC
TRBD1	TRBV7-6	TRBJ2-2	.	CASSLLGQGFYTGELFF	TGTGCCAGCAGCTTACTGGGACAGGGGTTTTACACCGGGGAGCTGTTTTTT
.	TRBV3-1	TRBJ2-1	few	CASSQPFQGDNEQFF	TGTGCCAGCAGCCAACCCTTCCAGGGAGACAATGAGCAGTTCTTC
.	TRBV25-1	TRBJ1-2	.	CASSGLKYGYTF	TGTGCCAGCAGTGGGTTGAAGTATGGCTACACCTTC
TRBD1	TRBV6-2/TRBV6-3	TRBJ2-5	few	CASRDRGRVETQYF	TGTGCCAGCAGGGACAGGGGGCGCGTGGAGACCCAGTACTTC
.	TRBV10-3	TRBJ2-3	few	CAIKTGSTDTQYF	TGTGCCATCAAGACGGGGTCGACAGATACGCAGTATTTT
TRBD2	TRBV6-1	TRBJ2-5	.	CASSEADYTSGGQETQYF	TGTGCCAGCAGTGAAGCGGACTATACGAGCGGGGGACAAGAGACCCAGTACTTC
.	TRBV6-5	TRBJ2-3	few	CASSYSGGTDTQYF	TGTGCCAGCAGTTACTCGGGGGGCACAGATACGCAGTATTTT
TRBD1	TRBV4-3	TRBJ1-2	few	CASSQGTGYNYGYTF	TGCGCCAGCAGCCAGGGGACAGGATACAACTATGGCTACACCTTC
.	TRBV12-3/TRBV12-4	TRBJ2-7	few	CASSFEFGHGTGEQYF	TGTGCCAGCAGTTTTGAGTTCGGACACGGAACGGGAGAGCAGTACTTC
.	TRBV6-1	TRBJ2-5	.	CASSEGGVTDGQETQYF	TGTGCCAGCAGTGAAGGGGGGGTCACAGACGGCCAAGAGACCCAGTACTTC
TRBD2	TRBV4-3	TRBJ2-1	few	CASSAGLAPSNEQFF	TGCGCCAGCAGCGCCGGACTAGCGCCCTCCAATGAGCAGTTCTTC
.	TRBV4-2	TRBJ1-5	.	CASSQGGGLHQPQHF	TGTGCCAGCAGCCAGGGGGGGGGACTCCATCAGCCCCAGCATTTT
.	TRBV20-1	TRBJ2-5	.	CSATDSPWYQETQYF	TGCAGTGCCACGGACAGCCCTTGGTACCAAGAGACCCAGTACTTC
.	TRBV21-1	TRBJ2-3	.	CASRPDTQYF	TGTGCCAGCAGGCCAGATACGCAGTATTTT
.	TRBV5-1	TRBJ2-1	.	CASSLEQAYNEQFF	TGCGCCAGCAGCTTGGAACAGGCCTACAATGAGCAGTTCTTC